Listed below are T cell receptor beta chains from one sample, sequenced in a study of blood T cell repertoires in COVID-19. TCRdb's copy holds only in-frame clones and misses some; the assay was immunoSEQ multiplex PCR. This sample has some 200,000 clones, with 70% to 85% found just once. The sequencing sample was made of PBMCs or T cells enriched from blood (not recorded which). These receptors were taken from a woman aged 50 to 65 who had recovered from COVID-19. Each CDR3 is given with its conserved first and last residue. A D gene is named only where the DNA matches it firmly. Some rows mark clone size as missing; the rest say once, few, many or name a class of expanded clone.

once	TRBV7-3	TRBD2	TRBJ2-2	TGTGCCAGCAGCCTCGACGGGGGGACCGGGGAGCTGTTTTTT	CASSLDGGTGELFF
-	TRBV3-1/TRBV3-2	-	TRBJ2-1	TGTGCCAGCAGCCAAGAGATGGGGGCTTACAATGAGCAGTTCTTC	CASSQEMGAYNEQFF
-	TRBV19	TRBD1	TRBJ1-5	TGTGCCAGTAGCACAACCGGGACAGGGGATCAGCCCCAGCATTTT	CASSTTGTGDQPQHF
once	TRBV12-5	TRBD2	TRBJ2-7	TGTGCTAGTGGCAATCGCCCACCAGGACTAGCGGAGGCCTACGAGCAGTACTTC	CASGNRPPGLAEAYEQYF
once	TRBV7-2	TRBD2	TRBJ2-5	TGTGCCAGCAGCTTACTAGCGGGAGAGCAAGAGACCCAGTACTTC	CASSLLAGEQETQYF
-	TRBV7-9	-	TRBJ2-2	TGTGCCAGCAGCTTAGGCGGCGGGATGCTTTCCGGGGAGCTGTTTTTT	CASSLGGGMLSGELFF
-	TRBV4-1	-	TRBJ1-6	TGCGCCAGCAGCCAAGTTGAAGGTACTAATAATTCACCCCTCCACTTT	CASSQVEGTNNSPLHF
-	TRBV7-8	TRBD2	TRBJ2-3	TGTGCCAGCAGCTTAAGAATAGACAGCGGGAACACAGATACGCAGTATTTT	CASSLRIDSGNTDTQYF
-	TRBV6-5	-	TRBJ2-6	TGTGCCAGCAGTTTTCGAGTCTCTGGGGCCAACGTCCTGACTTTC	CASSFRVSGANVLTF
few	TRBV4-2	TRBD2	TRBJ2-3	TGTGCCAGCAGCCCCCAACTAGCGGGAGGCACAGATACGCAGTATTTT	CASSPQLAGGTDTQYF
few	TRBV11-2	-	TRBJ1-5	TGTGCCAGCAGCCCGGGCACGGGACTCGGGCAGCCCCAGCATTTT	CASSPGTGLGQPQHF
-	TRBV3-1/TRBV3-2	-	TRBJ2-7	TGTGCCAGCAGCCTTGGGGGGGGGATCCAGGGGAACGAGCAGTACTTC	CASSLGGGIQGNEQYF
-	TRBV6-5	TRBD1	TRBJ2-7	TGTGCCAGCAGTTATTCAACAGGGGCCTCATTATACGAGCAGTACTTC	CASSYSTGASLYEQYF
-	TRBV30	TRBD2	TRBJ2-6	TGTGCCGTAACAAGAGGGGTAGCGGGAGGAACCACTGGGGCCAACGTCCTGACTTTC	CAVTRGVAGGTTGANVLTF
-	TRBV5-5	-	TRBJ1-3	TGTGCCAGCAGCTTGGGTATTGTAAGAGCGGGTGGAAACACCATATATTTT	CASSLGIVRAGGNTIYF
-	TRBV19	TRBD1	TRBJ2-7	TGTGCCAGTAGAGGGACAGGGAGATACTACGAGCAGTACTTC	CASRGTGRYYEQYF
-	TRBV11-2	-	TRBJ1-2	TGTGCCAGCAGCCCACAGGGAACCCTGGGAAGAGGCTACACCTTC	CASSPQGTLGRGYTF
once	TRBV28	-	TRBJ2-7	TGTGCCAGCAGTTTCCCCCAGGCCCCCTACGAGCAGTACTTC	CASSFPQAPYEQYF
many	TRBV6-4	-	TRBJ2-6	TGTGCCAGCAGTGAGGACAGCTCTGGGGCCAACGTCCTGACTTTC	CASSEDSSGANVLTF
-	TRBV24-1	TRBD2	TRBJ2-3	TGTGCCACCTCAGGACTAGCGGGAGGGACAGATACGCAGTATTTT	CATSGLAGGTDTQYF
-	TRBV7-9	-	TRBJ1-2	TGTGCCAGCAGTACAGTGAACAACTATGGCTACACCTTC	CASSTVNNYGYTF
-	TRBV28	-	TRBJ1-2	TGTGCCAGCACCCAGGGTGGGGTTGACTATGGCTACACCTTC	CASTQGGVDYGYTF
-	TRBV10-2	-	TRBJ1-1	TGCGCCAGCAGTGCCTACCTTGAAGGCGGAACTGAAGCTTTCTTT	CASSAYLEGGTEAFF
-	TRBV2	-	TRBJ1-4	TGTGCCAGCAGTCAGGGGATTAATGAAAAACTGTTTTTT	CASSQGINEKLFF
-	TRBV7-2	-	TRBJ1-2	TGTGCCAGCAGCTTAAATCTATATGGCTACACCTTC	CASSLNLYGYTF
-	TRBV19	TRBD1	TRBJ1-4	TGTGCCAGTAGGAGACAGGGGGCTAGTACTAATGAAAAACTGTTTTTT	CASRRQGASTNEKLFF
-	TRBV3-1/TRBV3-2	TRBD2	TRBJ2-2	TGTGCCAGCAGCCTCCAGGGACTAGCGGGAGGCGCCCACACCGGGGAGCTGTTTTTT	CASSLQGLAGGAHTGELFF
-	TRBV11-2	-	TRBJ2-4	TGTGCCAGCAGCCGGTGGGGAGGCGGGGCCAAAAACATTCAGTACTTC	CASSRWGGGAKNIQYF
once	TRBV5-6	-	TRBJ1-4	TGTGCCAGCAGCTTGGGCAGGGAAAAACTGTTTTTT	CASSLGREKLFF
few	TRBV24-1	-	TRBJ1-5	TGTGCCACCAGTGCCCTGGGGAGGGATGCAAATCAGCCCCAGCATTTT	CATSALGRDANQPQHF
-	TRBV13	TRBD2	TRBJ2-7	TGTGCCAGCAGCTTACTAGCGGGGCCTATTGGGCGCGAGCAGTACTTC	CASSLLAGPIGREQYF
many	TRBV30	-	TRBJ1-5	TGTGCCTGGACACAGGGTAATAATCAGCCCCAGCATTTT	CAWTQGNNQPQHF
-	TRBV28	-	TRBJ1-2	TGTGCCAGCAGACGGGGGGCGAACCCTCATGGCTACACCTTC	CASRRGANPHGYTF
once	TRBV7-6	-	TRBJ2-7	TGTGCCAGCAGCAGAGACTCCCCGGAGCAGTACTTC	CASSRDSPEQYF
-	TRBV6-5	TRBD1	TRBJ1-2	TGTGCCAGCAGTTTGACAGGGTTTGGCTACACCTTC	CASSLTGFGYTF
-	TRBV7-9	-	TRBJ2-1	TGTGCCAGCAGCTTATCTAGGAGCAATGAGCAGTTCTTC	CASSLSRSNEQFF
-	TRBV18	-	TRBJ1-2	TGTGCCAGCTCACCAGGTCTCCGGGACTTCTATGGCTACACCTTC	CASSPGLRDFYGYTF